Below, 26 T cell receptor beta chains from the same sample are listed, as sequenced in a study of cytomegalovirus exposure and HLA in healthy donors. Sequencing used immunoSEQ multiplex PCR; TCRdb keeps in-frame clones, though not all of them. Of about 250,000 clones listed, roughly nine tenths are singletons. Material: PBMCs. Every receptor here comes from a man younger than 35 in good health and CMV-seropositive.

The V call is TRBV13, the J call TRBJ2-2, with D perhaps matching TRBD2 (5 bases). CDR3 size: 16 residues. The V end was cut by 5 bases, the J end by 3 bases, with 16 bases between. Looked up from germline, CDR1 is PRHDT and CDR2 is FYEKMQ (reference sequence). CDR3 loop: CASSRRVERDTGELFF. The CDR3 bases are TGTGCCAGCAGCCGGCGGGTAGAGAGGGACACCGGGGAGCTGTTTTTT.

The CDR3 DNA reads as TGTGCCAGCAGGCCCACAGGAGAGAGGAACACTGAAGCTTTCTTT. Protein product: CASRPTGERNTEAFF. The chain has TRBV6-6 and TRBJ1-1, with D perhaps TRBD1 (5 bases). This CDR3 is 15 amino acids long. The germline gives CDR1 MNHNY, CDR2 SVGAGI (reference sequence). V was shortened by 6 bases and J by 1 base, with 15 bases between the two germline ends.

The chain joins TRBV18 to TRBJ2-3; D may match TRBD1 or TRBD2 (6 bases each). In germline, CDR1 is KGHSH, CDR2 LQKENI. The CDR3 is made up of 14 amino acids. The V end was cut by 4 bases, the J end by 1 base, with 9 bases between. The CDR3 nucleotides are TGTGCCAGCTCACGGGGGGCAGGCACAGATACGCAGTATTTT. Its translation is CASSRGAGTDTQYF.

The chain uses TRBV10-3 and TRBJ2-3, with D unresolved. The CDR3 has 14 residues. Trimming took off 0 bases at V and 2 bases at J, with 6 bases between the two ends. Per germline, CDR1 ENHRY and CDR2 SYGVKD. CDR3 in amino acids: CAISESVDTDTQYF. For the CDR3, the DNA is TGTGCCATCAGTGAGTCTGTTGACACAGATACGCAGTATTTT.

This clone was observed a single time. This chain joins TRBV11-3 and TRBJ2-2, with D tentatively TRBD1 (5 bases). The V gene lost 0 bases and the J gene lost 4 bases, with 6 bases spanning the gap. The CDR3 consists of 14 residues. Germline assignment: CDR1 SGHNT and CDR2 YENEEA. The CDR3 nucleotides read TGTGCCAGCAGCTTAGATCAGGGCACCGGGGAGCTGTTTTTT. This codes for CASSLDQGTGELFF.

The J gene is TRBJ1-1, the V gene TRBV30; TRBD1 is a possible D gene (5 bases). The CDR3 totals 13 residues. Per the germline V gene, CDR1 is GTSNPN and CDR2 is SVGIG (reference sequence). Deletions cut 4 bases from V and 5 bases from J, with 14 bases between. CDR3 amino acids: CAWNEGRVTEAFF. The CDR3 DNA follows: TGTGCCTGGAATGAGGGCAGGGTAACTGAAGCTTTCTTT. Together with reference TRBV30 and TRBJ1-1, the CDR3 gives the full variable domain: SQTIHQWPATLVQPVGSPLSLECTVEGTSNPNLYWYRQAAGRGLQLLFYSVGIGQISSEVPQNLSASRPQDRQFILSSKKLLLSDSGFYLCAWNEGRVTEAFFGQGTRLTVV.

The chain combines TRBV29-1 with TRBJ2-7; possible D gene TRBD2, 5 bases. This CDR3 has 12 amino acids. V was pared by 1 base and J by 7 bases, with 11 bases between. CDR1 is SQVTM and CDR2 is ANQGSEA in the germline V gene. CDR3 sequence: CSVEANRGEQYF. For the CDR3, the DNA is TGCAGCGTTGAAGCCAATAGAGGGGAGCAGTACTTC.

The V and J genes are TRBV18 and TRBJ1-1; 7 bases align to TRBD1. CDR3 size: 17 residues. The V gene end was trimmed by 3 bases and the J gene end by 3 bases; junction bases not matched to a gene: 13. Germline CDR1 is KGHSH and CDR2 is LQKENI. The CDR3 DNA sequence: TGTGCCAGCTCACCCACAAGCCCAGGGGGGTTAGACACTGAAGCTTTCTTT. Protein: CASSPTSPGGLDTEAFF.

The rearrangement joins TRBV7-8 to TRBJ2-1, with D maybe TRBD2 (5 bases). V lost 1 base, J lost 5 bases, and 12 bases lay in between. Germline CDR1 is SGHVS and CDR2 is FQNEAQ. The CDR3 length is 15 residues. The CDR3 region has the DNA TGTGCCAGCAGCTTAGTACGGGGTGGCAACAATGAGCAGTTCTTC. It is translated as CASSLVRGGNNEQFF.

Written as DNA, the CDR3 is TGTGCCAGCAGCACTCGACAGGGAGGCACAGATACGCAGTATTTT. Translated: CASSTRQGGTDTQYF. The chain links TRBV5-4 to TRBJ2-3, with 7 bases that match TRBD1. Germline trimming cut 4 bases from V and 1 base from J; bases unmatched to any gene: 6. The CDR3 is 15 residues long. The germline V gene has CDR1 SGHNT and CDR2 YYREEE (reference sequence).

J is TRBJ1-1 and V is TRBV29-1, with D maybe TRBD1 (5 bases). With 0 bases removed from V and 0 bases from J, the gap between germline ends came to 8 bases. Germline V gene sequence: CDR1 SQVTM, CDR2 ANQGSEA. The CDR3 has 14 amino acids. The CDR3 sequence is CSVEDGGMNTEAFF. CDR3 sequence (DNA): TGCAGCGTTGAAGACGGGGGTATGAACACTGAAGCTTTCTTT.

The chain joins TRBV21-1 to TRBJ2-7; the table's D call of TRBD2 was not tested on the DNA. TRBV21-1 is a pseudogene. The CDR3 contains 13 residues. The CDR3 region is CARRGVSGGEQYF. CDR3 DNA: TGTGCCAGAAGGGGAGTCTCCGGGGGCGAGCAGTACTTC.

This clone has just one count. Other DNA sequences within the sample encode an identical CDR3. This rearrangement joins TRBV9 to TRBJ2-2; 10 positions match TRBD2. The germline V gene encodes CDR1 SGDLS and CDR2 YYNGEE. V shed 3 bases and J 2 bases; nucleotides not matched to a gene: 4. This CDR3 region has 16 residues. CDR3: CASSAWTSGNTGELFF. Here the CDR3 DNA reads TGTGCCAGCAGCGCCTGGACTAGCGGAAACACCGGGGAGCTGTTTTTT.

The genes are TRBV30 and TRBJ2-2; 10 nucleotides match TRBD2. V lost 3 bases to trimming and J lost 10 bases; unmatched junction nucleotides: 11. Germline lookup yields CDR1 GTSNPN and CDR2 SVGIG (reference sequence). The CDR3 runs to 15 residues. Here the CDR3 reads CAWRTTSGLGKELFF. CDR3 sequence (DNA): TGTGCCTGGAGGACGACTAGCGGGTTGGGGAAGGAGCTGTTTTTT.

This CDR3 is CASSSRGSTDTQYF. CDR3 nucleotides: TGTGCCAGCAGCTCCAGGGGGAGCACAGATACGCAGTATTTT. The chain links TRBV7-3 to TRBJ2-3, with 7 bases that match TRBD1. The CDR3 runs to 14 residues. Germline V gene data show CDR1 as SGHTA and CDR2 as FQGTGA. The junction had 1 base not matched to a gene; V was cut back by 4 bases and J by 0 bases.

This chain uses TRBV27 with TRBJ2-2; D not resolved. The CDR3 extends over 16 amino acids. Trimming took 3 bases from V and 3 from J, leaving 14 bases between them. Germline V lookup: CDR1 MNHEY, CDR2 SMNVEV (reference sequence). The CDR3 nucleotides are TGTGCCAGCAGTTTTTTTTCTAGGTCCTACACCGGGGAGCTGTTTTTT. As protein: CASSFFSRSYTGELFF.

Concerning this clone itself: A junction end diverges from the germline sequence, so it may reflect a read error. V gene TRBV19 combines with J gene TRBJ1-3; D unclear. CDR1 is LNHDA, CDR2 SQIVND, per germline (reference sequence). The CDR3 is 13 residues long. This CDR3 reads CASLRGPGNTIYF. Written as DNA, the CDR3 is TGTGCCAGTCTACGAGGCCCTGGCAACACCATATATTTT. Complete variable domain (other parts from reference TRBV19 and TRBJ1-3): DGGITQSPKYLFRKEGQNVTLSCEQNLNHDAMYWYRQDPGQGLRLIYYSQIVNDFQKGDIAEGYSVSREKKESFPLTVTSAQKNPTAFYLCASLRGPGNTIYFGEGSWLTVV.

The chain has TRBV5-1 and TRBJ2-5, with D perhaps TRBD2 (7 bases). V shed 7 bases and J shed 5 bases, with 15 bases lying between them. Germline assignment: CDR1 SGHRS and CDR2 YFSETQ. This CDR3 spans 13 amino acids. CDR3 DNA: TGCGCCAGCTCTGGGGGGGCCGGGGAGACCCAGTACTTC. Amino acid sequence: CASSGGAGETQYF.

V usage is TRBV27 and J usage is TRBJ2-7; D might be TRBD2 (6 bases). Trimming pared 5 bases from V and 4 bases from J, leaving 18 bases between. The CDR3 is made up of 15 amino acids. Germline CDR1 and CDR2: MNHEY and SMNVEV (reference sequence). CDR3 nucleotides: TGTGCCAGCAGTCGCCGGGGGACGGCTGTTTACGAGCAGTACTTC. It yields the protein CASSRRGTAVYEQYF.

In DNA form, the CDR3 reads TGTGCCAGCAGCTCAATTTTCCCGGGCCCCTACGAGCAGTACTTC. Translated, it gives CASSSIFPGPYEQYF. J is TRBJ2-7 and V is TRBV2, with D unclear. Germline V gives CDR1 SNHLY, CDR2 FYNNEI. CDR3 length equals 15 residues. The V gene lost 6 bases and the J gene lost 2 bases, with 17 bases spanning the gap.

This clone has a handful of counts. The V gene is TRBV9, the J gene TRBJ1-2; D is uncertain. Germline CDR1 SGDLS, CDR2 YYNGEE. This CDR3 spans 13 amino acids. V gave up 4 bases and J gave up 3 bases, with 10 bases separating them. Here the CDR3 DNA reads TGTGCCAGCAGCCTCGAGAGGGACTATGGCTACACCTTC. Protein: CASSLERDYGYTF.

The rearrangement links TRBV27 to TRBJ2-1, with 7 bases fitting TRBD2. Germline assignment: CDR1 MNHEY and CDR2 SMNVEV (reference sequence). This CDR3 has 16 amino acids. The V gene end was trimmed by 3 bases and the J gene end by 4 bases; junction bases not matched to a gene: 9. The CDR3 reads CASSFSAGERYNEQFF. DNA of the CDR3: TGTGCCAGCAGTTTTTCGGCGGGAGAGCGGTACAATGAGCAGTTCTTC.

The chain joins TRBV29-1 to TRBJ2-1, with D possibly being TRBD1 or TRBD2 (5 bases each). V lost 0 bases and J lost 7, with 19 bases in between. CDR1 and CDR2 from the germline V gene are SQVTM and ANQGSEA. There are 16 residues in the CDR3. The CDR3 loop is CSVEDRGAGGWNEQFF. The CDR3 region has the DNA TGCAGCGTTGAAGATAGAGGGGCGGGCGGTTGGAATGAGCAGTTCTTC.

This rearrangement joins TRBV4-3 to TRBJ2-2; 7 positions match TRBD2. Per the germline V gene, CDR1 is LGHNA and CDR2 is YSLEER. The junction had 4 bases not matched to a gene; V was cut back by 0 bases and J by 3 bases. The CDR3 is 16 residues long. CDR3 sequence: CASSQEGGRYTGELFF. The CDR3 DNA reads as TGCGCCAGCAGCCAAGAGGGGGGGAGATACACCGGGGAGCTGTTTTTT.

V and J are TRBV7-2 and TRBJ1-3; D may be TRBD1 (5 bases). Trimming took 3 bases from V and 0 from J, leaving 9 bases between them. The CDR3 length is 15 residues. From germline, CDR1 is SGHTA and CDR2 FQGNSA. The CDR3 spells CASSFRAISGNTIYF. The CDR3 DNA sequence: TGTGCCAGCAGCTTCAGGGCCATCTCTGGAAACACCATATATTTT.

The CDR3 spells CATRGGGPNEKLFF. For the CDR3, the DNA is TGCGCCACCCGAGGGGGGGGCCCCAATGAAAAACTGTTTTTT. This chain connects TRBV5-1 to TRBJ1-4, with D possibly TRBD1 on 6 matching bases. V was trimmed by 9 bases and J by 5 bases, leaving 17 bases between them. The CDR3 is 14 residues long. The V gene's germline CDR1 is SGHRS and CDR2 YFSETQ.